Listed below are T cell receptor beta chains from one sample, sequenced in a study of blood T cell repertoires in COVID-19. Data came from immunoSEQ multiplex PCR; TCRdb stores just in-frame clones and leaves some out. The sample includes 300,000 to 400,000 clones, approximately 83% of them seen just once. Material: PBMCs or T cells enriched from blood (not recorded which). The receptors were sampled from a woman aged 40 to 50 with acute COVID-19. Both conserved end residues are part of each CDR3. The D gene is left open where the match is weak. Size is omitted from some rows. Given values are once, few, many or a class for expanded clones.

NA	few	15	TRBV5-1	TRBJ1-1	TGCGCCAGCAGCTTGTCTAGGGGTTTAAACACTGAAGCTTTCTTT	CASSLSRGLNTEAFF
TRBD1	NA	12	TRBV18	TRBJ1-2	TGTGCCAGCTCAGCGACAGGGGACGGCTACACCTTC	CASSATGDGYTF
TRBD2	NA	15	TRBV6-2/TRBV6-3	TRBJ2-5	TGTGCCAGCAGTTACCCCTTAGCGGGAGCAGAGACCCAGTACTTC	CASSYPLAGAETQYF
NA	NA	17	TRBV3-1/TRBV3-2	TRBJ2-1	TGTGCCAGCAGCCCTCTGGGGGCGGGAGTTATCGACAATGAGCAGTTCTTC	CASSPLGAGVIDNEQFF
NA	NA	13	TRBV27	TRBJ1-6	TGTGCCAGCAGTTATTTGGAGGGTTCACCCCTCCACTTT	CASSYLEGSPLHF
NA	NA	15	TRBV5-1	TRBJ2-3	TGCGCCAGCAGCTTGGAGGGGAAACTCACAGATACGCAGTATTTT	CASSLEGKLTDTQYF
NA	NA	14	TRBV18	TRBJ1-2	TGTGCCAGCTCATCCCTCCAAGAGAACTATGGCTACACCTTC	CASSSLQENYGYTF
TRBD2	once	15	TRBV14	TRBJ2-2	TGTGCCAGCAGCCAAAGCCTAGCGGGGATCGGGGAGCTGTTTTTT	CASSQSLAGIGELFF
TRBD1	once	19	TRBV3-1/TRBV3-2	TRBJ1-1	TGTGCCAGCAGCCAAGGAATGTTATTGACAGGGGGCTGTTACACTGAAGCTTTCTTT	CASSQGMLLTGGCYTEAFF
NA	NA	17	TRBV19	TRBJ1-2	TGTGCCAGTAACCCCCGGGACAAAATATTTTCGGAATATGGCTACACCTTC	CASNPRDKIFSEYGYTF
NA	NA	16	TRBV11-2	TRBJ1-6	TGTGCCAGCAGCCACGCGGGGGACAAAAGGGGTTCACCCCTCCACTTT	CASSHAGDKRGSPLHF
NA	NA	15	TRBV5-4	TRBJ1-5	TGTGCCAGCAGCTTTAAGGAACGGGGAAATCAGCCCCAGCATTTT	CASSFKERGNQPQHF
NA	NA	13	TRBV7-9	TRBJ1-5	TGTGCCAGCAGCCAAACAGGGTTTCAGCCCCAGCATTTT	CASSQTGFQPQHF
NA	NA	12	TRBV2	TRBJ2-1	TGTGCCAGCAGTTACTCCGGCAATGAGCAGTTCTTC	CASSYSGNEQFF
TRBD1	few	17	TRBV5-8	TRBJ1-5	TGTGCCAGCAGCTTAGGTTCGTGGACAGGGCGAGTTCAGCCCCAGCATTTT	CASSLGSWTGRVQPQHF
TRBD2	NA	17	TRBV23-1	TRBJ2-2	TGCGCCAGCAGTCCTCTGACTAGCGGGATGAACACCGGGGAGCTGTTTTTT	CASSPLTSGMNTGELFF
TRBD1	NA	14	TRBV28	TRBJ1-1	TGTGCCAGCAGTTGGACAGGGGTTAACACTGAAGCTTTCTTT	CASSWTGVNTEAFF
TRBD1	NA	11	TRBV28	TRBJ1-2	TGTGCCTCCTCGACAGGGTGGGGCTACACCTTC	CASSTGWGYTF